Below are 19 T cell receptor beta chains sequenced from a single sample in a study of Ad26.COV2.S vaccination and SARS-CoV-2 variants. Measured with immunoSEQ multiplex PCR; TCRdb has only the in-frame clones, and not every one. The sample records roughly 350,000 clones, 87% being singletons. Treatment noted: some 19 received Ad26.COV2.S at low or high dose, single or two shots; several received placebo; per-sample allocation not given. It was on day 63 after the first vaccine or placebo injection that samples were taken. The specimen was peripheral blood, collected in a trial of Ad26.COV2.S vaccine versus placebo. The receptors shown here come from a person aged 18-60 years who received the Ad26.COV2.S COVID-19 vaccine or a placebo.

The chain has TRBV5-5 and TRBJ1-5, with D perhaps matching TRBD1 (5 bases). V gave up 4 bases and J gave up 9 bases, with 14 bases separating them. This CDR3 has 13 amino acids. Germline CDR1 SGHKS, CDR2 YYEKEE (reference sequence). The CDR3 reads CASSVPGTRPQHF. Written as DNA, the CDR3 is TGTGCCAGCAGCGTACCCGGGACGAGGCCCCAGCATTTT.

In the case of this clone: Additional DNA sequences in this sample encode the identical CDR3. This chain connects TRBV3-1 (or the pseudogene TRBV3-2) to TRBJ2-3; no reliable D call. Trimming shortened V by 2 bases and J by 6 bases, and 3 bases separated the two germline ends. Germline V CDR1 and CDR2: LGHDT, YNNKEL (reference sequence). CDR3 size: 11 residues. In DNA form, the CDR3 reads TGTGCCAGCAGCCAATCCGATACGCAGTATTTT. It specifies CASSQSDTQYF.

This clone was seen only once. This sequence joins TRBV12-3 or TRBV12-4 and TRBJ1-1, with D unclear. V lost 1 base and J lost 8, with 8 bases in between. CDR3 size: 12 residues. DNA for the CDR3: TGTGCCAGCAGTTTAGGGTCAATAGAAGCTTTCTTT. Amino acids: CASSLGSIEAFF.

V gene TRBV6-2 or TRBV6-3 combines with J gene TRBJ1-5; D not certain. This CDR3 region has 13 residues. Per the germline V gene, CDR1 is MNHEY and CDR2 is SVGEGT. The V end lost 2 bases, the J end lost 5 bases, and 7 bases lay between the germline ends. CDR3 DNA: TGTGCCAGCAGTTACGACCGGGATCAGCCCCAGCATTTT. This gives the protein CASSYDRDQPQHF.

The V and J genes are TRBV5-4 and TRBJ1-1, with D possibly matching TRBD1 (6 bases). Trimming shortened V by 4 bases and J by 6 bases, and 13 bases separated the two germline ends. CDR1 and CDR2 (germline): SGHNT, YYREEE (reference sequence). This CDR3 has 13 amino acids. The CDR3: CASSPVQGSEAFF. Here the CDR3 DNA reads TGTGCCAGCAGCCCGGTGCAGGGGTCTGAAGCTTTCTTT.

Here the CDR3 DNA reads TGTGCCAGCAGCCCCAGGACAGGCTATAATGAAAAACTGTTTTTT. Translation gives CASSPRTGYNEKLFF. This chain joins TRBV9 and TRBJ1-4; 7 bases agree with TRBD1. V lost 4 bases, J lost 4 bases, and 7 bases stayed unmatched. Germline values: CDR1 SGDLS, CDR2 YYNGEE. The CDR3 runs to 15 residues.

The chain recombines TRBV7-9 with TRBJ1-2, with D possibly being TRBD1 (5 bases). This CDR3 is 14 amino acids long. V was trimmed by 7 bases and J by 1 base, leaving 13 bases between them. CDR1 and CDR2 (germline): SEHNR, FQNEAQ (reference sequence). CDR3 sequence: CASNHIQDNYGYTF. CDR3 DNA sequence: TGTGCCAGCAACCATATACAGGATAACTATGGCTACACCTTC.

The table lists this clone with a count of one. J is TRBJ1-5 and V is TRBV4-2; TRBD1 might be the D (5 bases). CDR1 is LGHNA, CDR2 YNFKEQ, per germline. Trimming stripped 0 bases from V and 0 bases from J, with 9 bases between. The CDR3 has 16 amino acids. CDR3 amino acids: CASSQDVGDSNQPQHF. The CDR3 nucleotides are TGTGCCAGCAGCCAAGATGTAGGGGATAGCAATCAGCCCCAGCATTTT.

J is TRBJ1-3 and V is TRBV5-1, with 7 bases fitting TRBD1. This CDR3 is 14 amino acids long. V shed 3 bases and J 2 bases; nucleotides not matched to a gene: 2. Germline V CDR1 and CDR2: SGHRS, YFSETQ. The CDR3 DNA reads as TGCGCCAGCAGCTCGGGACAGACTGGAAACACCATATATTTT. Its translation: CASSSGQTGNTIYF. The full variable domain, rest sourced from reference TRBV5-1 and TRBJ1-3, is KAGVTQTPRYLIKTRGQQVTLSCSPISGHRSVSWYQQTPGQGLQFLFEYFSETQRNKGNFPGRFSGRQFSNSRSEMNVSTLELGDSALYLCASSSGQTGNTIYFGEGSWLTVV.

A remark on this clone: Other DNA sequences within the sample encode an identical CDR3. The chain is built from TRBV24-1 and TRBJ1-5; D gene ambiguous. CDR1 KGHDR and CDR2 SFDVKD come from the germline V gene. V gave up 4 bases and J gave up 0 bases, with 6 bases separating them. This CDR3 is 14 amino acids long. The DNA of the CDR3 is TGTGCCACCAGTGACAGAGGTAGCAATCAGCCCCAGCATTTT. Encoded protein: CATSDRGSNQPQHF.

The J gene is TRBJ1-1, the V gene TRBV7-8; no reliable D call. The CDR3 covers 13 residues. V lost 5 bases, J lost 3 bases, and 10 bases lay in between. In germline, CDR1 is SGHVS, CDR2 FQNEAQ. The CDR3 sequence is CASSTRGDTEAFF. In DNA, the CDR3 is TGTGCCAGCAGCACCCGTGGGGACACTGAAGCTTTCTTT.

This chain connects TRBV9 to TRBJ2-7, with TRBD1 identical over 7 bases. The CDR3 covers 13 residues. Germline CDR1 SGDLS, CDR2 YYNGEE. Trimming took 4 bases from V and 2 from J; bases not matched to a gene: 3. CDR3 bases: TGTGCCAGCAGCCGGACAGGCACCTACGAGCAGTACTTC. It specifies CASSRTGTYEQYF.

This clone showed up just a few times. The V gene is TRBV5-1, the J gene TRBJ1-4; 9 bases are shared with TRBD1. The CDR3 has 19 residues. Germline CDR1 SGHRS, CDR2 YFSETQ. J lost 0 bases, V lost 0 bases, and 9 bases had no gene match. The DNA of the CDR3 is TGCGCCAGCAGCTTGGGCCTTACAGGGGGCGAGACAACTAATGAAAAACTGTTTTTT. It yields the protein CASSLGLTGGETTNEKLFF.

The chain carries TRBV7-3 and TRBJ2-3, with D tentatively TRBD1 (5 bases). Germline V gene data show CDR1 as SGHTA and CDR2 as FQGTGA. This CDR3 comprises 15 residues. V shed 4 bases and J shed 4 bases, with 15 bases lying between them. CDR3 in DNA: TGTGCCAGCAGCTCATCGACGACAGCGCCAGATACGCAGTATTTT. Translated: CASSSSTTAPDTQYF.

The chain is built from TRBV4-2 and TRBJ1-2; D not certain. CDR3 length: 16 amino acids. V was pared by 4 bases and J by 0 bases, with 15 bases between. Germline V gene lookup returns CDR1 LGHNA and CDR2 YNFKEQ. The CDR3 nucleotides read TGTGCCAGCAGCCCCCGGGAGCAGGAGACTAACTATGGCTACACCTTC. Translated: CASSPREQETNYGYTF.

The chain employs TRBV7-9 and TRBJ2-5; D gene ambiguous. Per germline, CDR1 SEHNR and CDR2 FQNEAQ (reference sequence). The germline V and J ends were trimmed by 1 base and 2 bases, with 5 bases remaining between them. The CDR3 extends over 13 amino acids. CDR3 bases: TGTGCCAGCAGCTTAGTCCCGCAAGAGACCCAGTACTTC. Translating gives CASSLVPQETQYF.

This chain links TRBV13 with TRBJ2-3, with D possibly matching TRBD1 (5 bases). Germline CDR1 is PRHDT and CDR2 is FYEKMQ (reference sequence). This CDR3 spans 14 amino acids. V was pared by 5 bases and J by 3 bases, with 12 bases between. CDR3 in DNA: TGTGCCAGCAGCCCCAAGACAGAAACAGATACGCAGTATTTT. Residues: CASSPKTETDTQYF. The variable domain in full, completed from reference TRBV13 and TRBJ2-3, reads AAGVIQSPRHLIKEKRETATLKCYPIPRHDTVYWYQQGPGQDPQFLISFYEKMQSDKGSIPDRFSAQQFSDYHSELNMSSLELGDSALYFCASSPKTETDTQYFGPGTRLTVL.

The rearrangement links TRBV27 to TRBJ2-7, with 9 bases fitting TRBD1. CDR3 size: 16 residues. The germline V gene has CDR1 MNHEY and CDR2 SMNVEV (reference sequence). The V segment lost 5 bases and the J segment 4 bases; nucleotides outside the gene matches: 12. The CDR3 loop reads CASSEGWGTGWYEQYF. The CDR3 DNA follows: TGTGCCAGCAGTGAGGGATGGGGGACAGGGTGGTACGAGCAGTACTTC.

This chain uses TRBV10-3 with TRBJ1-1; no firm D call. CDR1 is ENHRY, CDR2 SYGVKD, per germline. The CDR3 sequence is 12 residues long. Trimming removed 0 bases from V and 4 bases from J, with 3 bases in between. CDR3 in amino acids: CAISESGTEAFF. The CDR3 DNA sequence: TGTGCCATCAGTGAGTCAGGCACTGAAGCTTTCTTT.